The present T cell receptor (beta chain) was sequenced within a study of human CD8 memory T cell subsets. Study-wide points: T cell repertoires from the stem-like memory and precursor exhausted subsets showed minimal mutual overlap.

The CDR3 extends over 16 amino acids. The germline V gene encodes CDR1 MGHRA and CDR2 YSYEKL. It was UMI-labeled 5' RACE by which the TCR beta libraries were made. Each CDR3 protein gets one entry in TCRdb, which reprocessed the 5' RACE reads and gives no DNA. This sample's table has some 4,000 distinct CDR3 sequences. This clonotype is identified as medium-sized from frequency. Its antigen is not known. This sequence originates from a human donor in good health. J is TRBJ2-7 and V is TRBV4-1; TCRdb outputs TRBD2, but without DNA this stays unchecked. The sample taken for sequencing was CD8+ T cells from PBMCs. The CDR3 spells CASSQEVADSSYEQYF.